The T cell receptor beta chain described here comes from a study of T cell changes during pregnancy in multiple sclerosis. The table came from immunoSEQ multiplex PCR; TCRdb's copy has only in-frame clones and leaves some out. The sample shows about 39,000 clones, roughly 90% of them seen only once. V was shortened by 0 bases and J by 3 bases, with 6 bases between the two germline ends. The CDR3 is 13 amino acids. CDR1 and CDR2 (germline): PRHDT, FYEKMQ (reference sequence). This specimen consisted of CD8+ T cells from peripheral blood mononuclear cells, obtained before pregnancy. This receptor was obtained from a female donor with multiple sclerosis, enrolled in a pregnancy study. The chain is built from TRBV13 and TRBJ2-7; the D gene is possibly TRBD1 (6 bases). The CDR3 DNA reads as TGTGCCAGCAGCTTAGGCAGGGGCTACGAGCAGTACTTC. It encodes CASSLGRGYEQYF.